The following is a T cell receptor (beta chain) sequence with its context. The V gene lost 3 bases and the J gene lost 5 bases, with 8 bases spanning the gap. CDR3 length: 12 amino acids. Per the germline V gene, CDR1 is LGHDT and CDR2 is YNNKEL (reference sequence). Produced via immunoSEQ multiplex PCR; TCRdb's table is partial and in-frame only. The sample has approximately 130,000 clones, around four fifths seen once; the top ten hold around 25%. The data belong to a study of blood T cell repertoires in COVID-19. Study background: Specimens from acute and convalescent COVID-19 originated in the United States, Italy and Spain. T cells, B-cell-depleted T cells, or PBMCs supplied cDNA or gDNA.

The sequenced sample was peripheral blood. The source of this sequence is a human donor in a cohort sampled during active COVID-19. The chain carries TRBV3-1 (or the pseudogene TRBV3-2) and TRBJ2-7; D gene unclear. The CDR3: CASSHGTHEQYF. The DNA for the CDR3 is TGTGCCAGCAGCCATGGTACACACGAGCAGTACTTC.